A single T cell receptor beta chain is shown here with its context. The antigen it binds to is not known. No much larger clonotype is one base removed from it; base qualities were not supplied. Libraries were made using the immunoSEQ multiplex PCR assay. This is the immuneACCESS table as TCRdb keeps it, with only in-frame sequences that have V and J called. A part of the clones is gone; compared with another copy, unresolved V genes explain less than half, and the rest is unexplained. Here the sample has more than 40,000 clones; around 92% occur a single time. Approximately 0.72% of the sample comes from the top ten. The sample originates from a study of T cell changes during pregnancy in multiple sclerosis (dated by TCRdb to between 2018 and 2020). In the study overall: Changes in the T cell repertoire over the course of pregnancy were examined in this study in women with multiple sclerosis.

Per the germline V gene (reference sequence), SEHNR is the CDR1 and FQNEAQ is the CDR2. Ends trimmed: V by 3 bases, J by 6 bases; bases unmatched to a gene: 7. The CDR3 sequence holds 16 residues, the cysteine and phenylalanine included. Just CDR3 DNA is preserved here, 48 bases in frame from base 1. The V and J segments used are TRBV7-9 and TRBJ2-2, with 10 bases aligning to TRBD2. The sequence was collected from a female donor with multiple sclerosis, enrolled in a pregnancy study. Material: CD4+ T cells from peripheral blood mononuclear cells, obtained in the third trimester of pregnancy. The sequenced DNA: TGTGCCAGCAGCTTTGAACTAGCGGGAACCGCCGGGGAGCTGTTTTTT. It codes for CASSFELAGTAGELFF.